This T cell receptor beta chain was documented in a study of cytomegalovirus exposure and HLA in healthy donors. Findings and caveats of the study: A missense variant in DCLRE1C was later tied to TCR beta V- and J-gene trimming.

CDR1 MNHNS and CDR2 SASEGT come from the germline V gene. Unmatched junction bases numbered 9, after V lost 1 base and J lost 0 bases. The CDR3 is 19 amino acids. Use of 60 Vbeta and 13 Jbeta primers characterized the PCR. Clones were sequenced by immunoSEQ multiplex PCR, and TCRdb holds only the in-frame ones, with some missing. The sample has approximately 190,000 clones; approximately 77% are singletons. In the case of this clone: Its antigen remains unknown.

Sequenced sample: PBMCs. The TCR was taken from a man aged 35-49 years in good health and CMV-seropositive. The chain links TRBV6-1 to TRBJ2-4, with 10 bases matching TRBD2. Here the CDR3 DNA reads TGTGCCAGCAGTGAAGGCCCAGCGGGGGGGATTCTAGCCAAAAACATTCAGTACTTC. Translated, it gives CASSEGPAGGILAKNIQYF.